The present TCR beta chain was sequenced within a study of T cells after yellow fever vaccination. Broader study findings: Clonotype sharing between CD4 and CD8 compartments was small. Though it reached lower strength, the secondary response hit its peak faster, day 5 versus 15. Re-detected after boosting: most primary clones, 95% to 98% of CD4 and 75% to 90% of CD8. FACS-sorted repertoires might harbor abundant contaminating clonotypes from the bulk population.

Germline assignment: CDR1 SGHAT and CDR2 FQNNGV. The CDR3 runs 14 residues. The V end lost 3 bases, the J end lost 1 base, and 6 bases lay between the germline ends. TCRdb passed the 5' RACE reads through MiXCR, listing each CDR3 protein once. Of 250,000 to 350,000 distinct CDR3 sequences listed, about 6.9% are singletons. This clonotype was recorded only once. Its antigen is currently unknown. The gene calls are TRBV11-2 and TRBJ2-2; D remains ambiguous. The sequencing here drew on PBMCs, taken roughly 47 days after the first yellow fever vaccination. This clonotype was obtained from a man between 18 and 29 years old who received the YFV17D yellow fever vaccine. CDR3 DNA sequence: TGTGCCAGCAGCTTTACAGAGAACACCGGGGAGCTGTTTTTT. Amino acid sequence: CASSFTENTGELFF.